These 4 T cell receptor beta chains were sequenced from one sample in a study of OX40 agonist ivuxolimab in advanced cancers. The library was generated by the immunoSEQ multiplex PCR assay. Entries here come from immuneACCESS through TCRdb and include only in-frame sequences with V and J called. Some clones fail to appear in such tables; in the studies checked, an unresolved V gene covers under half of the shortfall, and the cause of the remainder is unknown. This sample gives 95,000 to 100,000 clones in total; 85% to 95% of them show up just once. The top ten clones comprise around 0.25% of the sample. The sequenced sample was CD4+ or CD8+ T cells sorted from blood, obtained in a trial of the OX40 agonist ivuxolimab. The receptor set was obtained from an adult with an advanced solid tumor such as melanoma, head and neck, liver or kidney cancer.

The chain joins TRBV6-1 to TRBJ2-3; D gene uncertain. V lost 5 bases, J lost 4 bases, and 4 bases lay in between. This CDR3 comprises 11 residues. CDR1 MNHNS and CDR2 SASEGT come from the germline V gene. CDR3 residues: CASSLADTQYF. For the CDR3, the DNA is TGTGCCAGCAGTTTGGCAGATACGCAGTATTTT.

The chain carries TRBV19 and TRBJ2-3; a weak D match, TRBD2 (6 bases). V was pared by 3 bases and J by 1 base, with 14 bases between. The CDR3 is 16 amino acids. CDR1 LNHDA and CDR2 SQIVND come from the germline V gene (reference sequence). This CDR3 reads CASSMAPGEGTDTQYF. The CDR3 coding sequence is TGTGCCAGTAGTATGGCCCCTGGGGAGGGCACAGATACGCAGTATTTT.

V usage is TRBV15 and J usage is TRBJ1-1, with TRBD1 as a possible D gene (6 bases). Trimming took 3 bases from V and 3 from J, leaving 14 bases between them. From germline, CDR1 is LNHNV and CDR2 YYDKDF (reference sequence). The CDR3 extends over 15 amino acids. The CDR3 bases are TGTGCCACCAGCAGGAGGCGGGGGGCTCACACTGAAGCTTTCTTT. This sequence encodes CATSRRRGAHTEAFF. The entire variable domain, with the rest obtained from reference TRBV15 and TRBJ1-1, is as follows: DAMVIQNPRYQVTQFGKPVTLSCSQTLNHNVMYWYQQKSSQAPKLLFHYYDKDFNNEADTPDNFQSRRPNTSFCFLDIRSPGLGDTAMYLCATSRRRGAHTEAFFGQGTRLTVV.

The gene calls are TRBV7-3 and TRBJ1-1, with D unresolved. CDR1 and CDR2 from the germline V gene are SGHTA and FQGTGA. V was clipped by 5 bases and J by 1 base, with 8 bases between them. The CDR3 is made up of 13 amino acids. The CDR3 loop reads CASSPQPNTEAFF. The CDR3 nucleotides read TGTGCCAGCAGCCCCCAACCGAACACTGAAGCTTTCTTT.